A selection of T cell receptor beta chains follows, all from one sample in a study of persistence of HIV-infected CD4 T cells. No antigen has been identified for these receptors. Assay: immunoSEQ multiplex PCR; the TCRdb copy retains only in-frame clones and omits some. The data contain 40,000 to 55,000 clones, around 89% of them seen just once; the ten biggest clones take up over 3%. The sequencing used CD4+ T cells sorted from PBMCs after approximately 19-hour stimulation, collected from a patient who received antiretroviral therapy. The receptors shown here come from an adult woman with HIV who was CMV-seropositive. The CDR3 runs from the conserved cysteine through the conserved F or W. The D gene is left open where the match is weak. Expanded clones are given a class, and other clones once, few, many or no size at all.

j_gene: TRBJ1-2
v_gene: TRBV4-3
abundance: -
d_gene: -
CDR3aa: CASSQEGRYGYTF
CDR3nt: TGCGCCAGCAGCCAAGAGGGCCGCTATGGCTACACCTTC

j_gene: TRBJ2-7
v_gene: TRBV7-9
abundance: -
d_gene: -
CDR3aa: CASSSTESSYEQYF
CDR3nt: TGTGCCAGCAGCTCTACAGAGTCCTCCTACGAGCAGTACTTC

j_gene: TRBJ2-7
v_gene: TRBV20-1
abundance: -
d_gene: TRBD2
CDR3aa: CSASSASGSKEQYF
CDR3nt: TGCAGTGCTAGTAGTGCTAGCGGGAGTAAAGAGCAGTACTTC

j_gene: TRBJ1-1
v_gene: TRBV2
abundance: once
d_gene: -
CDR3aa: CASSEQGMNTEAFF
CDR3nt: TGTGCCAGCAGTGAACAGGGGATGAACACTGAAGCTTTCTTT

j_gene: TRBJ2-7
v_gene: TRBV29-1
abundance: -
d_gene: -
CDR3aa: CSTSTGSYPYEQYF
CDR3nt: TGCAGCACCTCAACAGGGTCTTATCCCTACGAGCAGTACTTC

j_gene: TRBJ2-1
v_gene: TRBV28
abundance: -
d_gene: -
CDR3aa: CASSLNLASSYNEQFF
CDR3nt: TGTGCCAGCAGTTTAAACCTGGCGAGCTCCTACAATGAGCAGTTCTTC

j_gene: TRBJ1-4
v_gene: TRBV25-1
abundance: -
d_gene: -
CDR3aa: CASSVAAATNEKLFF
CDR3nt: TGTGCCAGCAGTGTAGCGGCTGCAACTAATGAAAAACTGTTTTTT

j_gene: TRBJ2-4
v_gene: TRBV27
abundance: -
d_gene: TRBD2
CDR3aa: CASRELAGGLKLAKNIQYF
CDR3nt: TGTGCCAGCAGGGAACTAGCGGGAGGACTTAAGCTAGCCAAAAACATTCAGTACTTC

j_gene: TRBJ1-2
v_gene: TRBV10-3
abundance: -
d_gene: TRBD1
CDR3aa: CAISERDRGDGYTF
CDR3nt: TGTGCCATCAGTGAGCGGGACAGGGGAGATGGCTACACCTTC

j_gene: TRBJ1-1
v_gene: TRBV27
abundance: -
d_gene: -
CDR3aa: CASSLLQPNTEAFF
CDR3nt: TGTGCCAGCAGTTTATTACAGCCGAACACTGAAGCTTTCTTT

j_gene: TRBJ2-7
v_gene: TRBV21-1
abundance: -
d_gene: -
CDR3aa: CASSKDREAYEQYF
CDR3nt: TGTGCCAGCAGCAAAGACAGGGAAGCCTACGAGCAGTACTTC

j_gene: TRBJ1-1
v_gene: TRBV11-3
abundance: -
d_gene: -
CDR3aa: CASSLGRGNTEAFF
CDR3nt: TGTGCCAGCAGCTTAGGTCGGGGGAACACTGAAGCTTTCTTT

j_gene: TRBJ2-5
v_gene: TRBV11-3
abundance: -
d_gene: TRBD2
CDR3aa: CASSAGTTETQYF
CDR3nt: TGTGCCAGCAGCGCCGGGACTACCGAGACCCAGTACTTC

j_gene: TRBJ1-5
v_gene: TRBV18
abundance: -
d_gene: -
CDR3aa: CASSPDNNQPQHF
CDR3nt: TGTGCCAGCTCACCGGACAACAATCAGCCCCAGCATTTT

j_gene: TRBJ2-7
v_gene: TRBV5-4
abundance: -
d_gene: TRBD1
CDR3aa: CASSLAGTGSGEQYF
CDR3nt: TGTGCCAGCAGCTTGGCCGGGACAGGGTCTGGGGAGCAGTACTTC

j_gene: TRBJ1-1
v_gene: TRBV14
abundance: -
d_gene: TRBD1
CDR3aa: CASSQDGTGQAFF
CDR3nt: TGTGCCAGCAGCCAAGATGGGACAGGACAAGCTTTCTTT

j_gene: TRBJ1-5
v_gene: TRBV5-6
abundance: -
d_gene: -
CDR3aa: CASSLDSSNQPQHF
CDR3nt: TGTGCCAGCAGCCTGGACAGTAGCAATCAGCCCCAGCATTTT

j_gene: TRBJ1-2
v_gene: TRBV5-5
abundance: -
d_gene: TRBD1
CDR3aa: CASSLGQGAGAFYTF
CDR3nt: TGTGCCAGCAGCTTGGGGCAGGGGGCGGGGGCCTTCTACACCTTC

j_gene: TRBJ2-3
v_gene: TRBV4-1
abundance: -
d_gene: -
CDR3aa: CASSQDILLASTDTQYF
CDR3nt: TGCGCCAGCAGCCAAGATATCCTACTAGCTTCGACAGATACGCAGTATTTT

j_gene: TRBJ2-7
v_gene: TRBV6-5
abundance: -
d_gene: -
CDR3aa: CASRGNRVGSDEQYF
CDR3nt: TGTGCCAGCAGAGGGAACAGGGTAGGGTCTGACGAGCAGTACTTC

j_gene: TRBJ1-4
v_gene: TRBV5-1
abundance: -
d_gene: -
CDR3aa: CASSLGGGPTNEKLFF
CDR3nt: TGCGCCAGCAGCTTGGGCGGGGGACCAACTAATGAAAAACTGTTTTTT

j_gene: TRBJ1-2
v_gene: TRBV2
abundance: -
d_gene: TRBD1
CDR3aa: CARGTESNYGYTF
CDR3nt: TGTGCCAGGGGGACAGAATCTAACTATGGCTACACCTTC

j_gene: TRBJ1-3
v_gene: TRBV19
abundance: -
d_gene: TRBD1
CDR3aa: CASSISGTGGFSGNTIYF
CDR3nt: TGTGCCAGTAGTATTTCTGGGACAGGGGGTTTTTCTGGAAACACCATATATTTT

j_gene: TRBJ1-3
v_gene: TRBV7-8
abundance: -
d_gene: TRBD1
CDR3aa: CASSHRRQGFPGNTIYF
CDR3nt: TGTGCCAGCAGCCACCGCCGACAGGGGTTTCCTGGAAACACCATATATTTT